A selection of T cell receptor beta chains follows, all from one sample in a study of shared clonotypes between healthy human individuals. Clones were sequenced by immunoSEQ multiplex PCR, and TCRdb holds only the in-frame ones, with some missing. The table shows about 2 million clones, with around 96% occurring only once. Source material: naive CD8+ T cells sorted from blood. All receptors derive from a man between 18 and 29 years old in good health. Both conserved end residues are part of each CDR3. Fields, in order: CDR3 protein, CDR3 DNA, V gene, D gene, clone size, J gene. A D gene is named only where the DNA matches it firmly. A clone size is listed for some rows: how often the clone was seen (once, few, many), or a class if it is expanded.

CASSREGPHEQYF	TGTGCCAGCAGTCGGGAAGGTCCCCACGAGCAGTACTTC	TRBV27	NA	once	TRBJ2-7
CASSLDQVHRGTDTQYF	TGTGCCAGCAGCTTAGATCAGGTCCATAGGGGAACAGATACGCAGTATTTT	TRBV11-2	NA	NA	TRBJ2-3
CASRDDPNYGYTF	TGTGCCAGCAGAGATGACCCTAACTATGGCTACACCTTC	TRBV7-9	NA	NA	TRBJ1-2
CASSTDLYYEQYF	TGTGCCAGTAGTACGGACCTATACTACGAGCAGTACTTC	TRBV19	NA	NA	TRBJ2-7
CATSSPENTEAFF	TGTGCCACCAGCAGCCCAGAGAACACTGAAGCTTTCTTT	TRBV15	NA	NA	TRBJ1-1
CASSADNNEQFF	TGTGCCAGCAGCGCGGACAACAATGAGCAGTTCTTC	TRBV11-3	NA	NA	TRBJ2-1
CASRQLSGNTIYF	TGCGCCAGCAGACAGCTCTCTGGAAACACCATATATTTT	TRBV5-1	NA	NA	TRBJ1-3
CASSLGPGALDTQYF	TGCGCCAGCAGCTTGGGGCCGGGTGCTTTGGATACGCAGTATTTT	TRBV5-1	NA	NA	TRBJ2-3
CASNHGQGYEQYF	TGTGCCAGCAACCATGGACAGGGTTACGAGCAGTACTTC	TRBV6-1	TRBD1	NA	TRBJ2-7
CASSPAGSLYEQYF	TGCGCCAGCAGCCCCGCGGGATCGTTATACGAGCAGTACTTC	TRBV5-1	NA	NA	TRBJ2-7
CASSQTRQLNTEAFF	TGCGCCAGCAGTCAAACCCGACAGTTGAACACTGAAGCTTTCTTT	TRBV5-1	NA	few	TRBJ1-1
CASSSTGATEAFF	TGTGCCAGCAGCTCGACTGGGGCCACTGAAGCTTTCTTT	TRBV7-9	NA	NA	TRBJ1-1
CASSVGTSGRNEQYF	TGTGCCAGCAGCGTCGGGACTAGCGGGAGGAACGAGCAGTACTTC	TRBV9	TRBD2	NA	TRBJ2-7
CASRKAGLAGANEQYF	TGTGCCAGCAGAAAAGCTGGACTAGCGGGGGCAAACGAGCAGTACTTC	TRBV27	TRBD2	NA	TRBJ2-7
CASSPAGGRVEKLFF	TGTGCCAGCAGCCCGGCGGGGGGGCGCGTCGAAAAACTGTTTTTT	TRBV9	NA	NA	TRBJ1-4
CASSYSQVGEQYF	TGTGCCAGCAGTTACTCCCAAGTGGGGGAGCAGTACTTC	TRBV6-5	NA	NA	TRBJ2-7
CASSGGDYGYTF	TGCGCCAGCAGCGGGGGAGACTATGGCTACACCTTC	TRBV5-1	NA	NA	TRBJ1-2
CASSNGQEYSNQPQHF	TGTGCCAGCAGCAATGGACAGGAATATAGCAATCAGCCCCAGCATTTT	TRBV7-2	TRBD1	NA	TRBJ1-5
CAWSPPNEQFF	TGTGCCTGGAGCCCCCCAAATGAGCAGTTCTTC	TRBV30	NA	NA	TRBJ2-1
CASSRSGSGTDTQYF	TGTGCCAGCAGCCGTAGCGGGAGCGGCACAGATACGCAGTATTTT	TRBV6-6	TRBD2	NA	TRBJ2-3
CASSQDHSNQPQHF	TGCGCCAGCAGCCAAGACCACAGCAATCAGCCCCAGCATTTT	TRBV4-1	NA	NA	TRBJ1-5
CASSLRGAGYNSPLHF	TGCGCCAGCAGCCTCCGGGGGGCAGGATATAATTCACCCCTCCACTTT	TRBV5-1	NA	NA	TRBJ1-6
CASSLGAYTEQYF	TGTGCCAGCAGCCTAGGGGCCTACACCGAGCAGTACTTC	TRBV7-6	NA	NA	TRBJ2-7
CASSQVEDREAFF	TGCGCCAGCAGCCAAGTCGAGGACAGGGAAGCTTTCTTT	TRBV4-3	TRBD1	once	TRBJ1-1
CASRRGDSYNEQFF	TGTGCCAGCAGGCGCGGTGATTCCTACAATGAGCAGTTCTTC	TRBV28	NA	NA	TRBJ2-1
CASSTGQGNTIYF	TGTGCCAGCAGCACAGGACAGGGAAACACCATATATTTT	TRBV5-4	NA	NA	TRBJ1-3
CASSYGGNQPQHF	TGTGCCAGCAGTTACGGGGGCAATCAGCCCCAGCATTTT	TRBV6-5	NA	few	TRBJ1-5
CASSLLRGGYGYTF	TGTGCCAGCAGCCTACTACGGGGCGGGTATGGCTACACCTTC	TRBV6-1	NA	NA	TRBJ1-2
CASSSSQGSNSPLHF	TGTGCCAGCAGCTCGTCCCAGGGCTCTAATTCACCCCTCCACTTT	TRBV13	NA	NA	TRBJ1-6
CASSPLEGGTEAFF	TGCGCCAGCAGCCCCCTCGAGGGAGGTACTGAAGCTTTCTTT	TRBV4-1	NA	NA	TRBJ1-1
CATGRDREGNQPQHF	TGTGCCACGGGCCGGGACAGGGAGGGCAATCAGCCCCAGCATTTT	TRBV27	TRBD1	NA	TRBJ1-5
CASSPSNGEQYF	TGTGCCAGCAGCCCCTCGAATGGCGAGCAGTACTTC	TRBV5-4	NA	NA	TRBJ2-7
CASSLRTKRESYEQYF	TGTGCCAGCAGCCTCCGGACTAAGCGGGAATCCTACGAGCAGTACTTC	TRBV11-2	TRBD2	NA	TRBJ2-7